These 24 T cell receptor beta chains originate from one sample sequenced in a study of blood T cell repertoires in COVID-19. Data came from immunoSEQ multiplex PCR; TCRdb stores just in-frame clones and leaves some out. Of more than 150,000 clones in the sample, 75% to 90% were seen once. The material sequenced was peripheral blood. The receptors come from a man aged 40-55 years with acute or convalescent COVID-19.

The V call is TRBV18, the J call TRBJ2-3; TRBD2 agrees at 8 bases. From germline, CDR1 is KGHSH and CDR2 LQKENI. The CDR3 spans 18 residues. With 0 bases clipped from V and 2 bases from J, the junction kept 10 bases outside the gene matches. The CDR3 loop reads CASSPPRGTRGVTDTQYF. The CDR3 DNA sequence: TGTGCCAGCTCACCACCCCGTGGGACTAGGGGGGTCACAGATACGCAGTATTTT. Full variable domain (outside the CDR3, taken from reference TRBV18 and TRBJ2-3): NAGVMQNPRHLVRRRGQEARLRCSPMKGHSHVYWYRQLPEEGLKFMVYLQKENIIDESGMPKERFSAEFPKEGPSILRIQQVVRGDSAAYFCASSPPRGTRGVTDTQYFGPGTRLTVL.

This chain joins TRBV19 and TRBJ1-1; 7 nucleotides align to TRBD1. CDR1 is LNHDA and CDR2 is SQIVND in the germline V gene (reference sequence). Unmatched junction bases numbered 9, after V lost 6 bases and J lost 2 bases. The CDR3 is 15 amino acids. In DNA, the CDR3 is TGTGCCAGTAGCGCGCCGTCAGGGGGAAACACTGAAGCTTTCTTT. As protein: CASSAPSGGNTEAFF.

The chain carries TRBV11-2 and TRBJ2-2; D possibly corresponds to TRBD2 (5 bases). This CDR3 comprises 16 residues. The V and J ends lost 2 bases and 4 bases respectively, with 14 bases between them. Germline CDR1 and CDR2: SGHAT and FQNNGV. The CDR3 loop is CASSLRLLSGTGELFF. DNA of the CDR3: TGTGCCAGCAGCTTAAGGTTGCTGAGCGGCACCGGGGAGCTGTTTTTT.

The rearrangement uses TRBV14 and TRBJ2-3; 7 bases line up with TRBD1. J lost 6 bases, V lost 4 bases, and 1 base had no gene match. Germline lookup yields CDR1 SGHDN and CDR2 FVKESK. The CDR3 loop spans 12 amino acids. The CDR3, as DNA: TGTGCCAGCAGCCTCAGGGGGGATACGCAGTATTTT. Its protein product is CASSLRGDTQYF.

The rearrangement joins TRBV2 to TRBJ2-3, with 8 bases aligning to TRBD2. Germline assignment: CDR1 SNHLY and CDR2 FYNNEI. Trimming took 6 bases from V and 3 from J; bases not matched to a gene: 5. The CDR3 is 14 amino acids. This CDR3 reads CASRAGTRTDTQYF. CDR3 DNA: TGTGCCAGCAGGGCCGGGACTAGGACAGATACGCAGTATTTT.

The J gene is TRBJ2-1, the V gene TRBV5-5; TRBD2 matches at 12 bases. V was pared by 5 bases and J by 3 bases, with 3 bases of the junction left unmatched. Germline CDR1 is SGHKS and CDR2 is YYEKEE (reference sequence). The CDR3 sequence is 15 residues long. This CDR3 is CASSPLAGGYNEQFF. The DNA for the CDR3 is TGTGCCAGCAGTCCACTAGCGGGGGGCTACAATGAGCAGTTCTTC.

This rearrangement joins TRBV10-3 to TRBJ2-1; D possibly corresponds to TRBD1 (5 bases). The CDR3 is 14 amino acids. Trimming shortened V by 4 bases and J by 9 bases, and 16 bases separated the two germline ends. CDR1 and CDR2 from the germline V gene are ENHRY and SYGVKD. The CDR3, as DNA: TGTGCCATCAGTGTGGCAGGGATGACGGCTGAGCAGTTCTTC. It is translated as CAISVAGMTAEQFF.

This clone was observed a single time. The rearrangement uses TRBV7-2 and TRBJ1-5; TRBD1 aligns across 7 bases. This CDR3 comprises 15 residues. Germline CDR1 is SGHTA and CDR2 is FQGNSA. The V and J ends lost 5 bases and 3 bases, in that order; junction bases with no gene match: 7. The CDR3: CASSTFGTVNQPQHF. The CDR3 nucleotides are TGTGCCAGCAGCACTTTTGGGACAGTCAATCAGCCCCAGCATTTT. The variable domain in full, completed from reference TRBV7-2 and TRBJ1-5, reads GAGVSQSPSNKVTEKGKDVELRCDPISGHTALYWYRQSLGQGLEFLIYFQGNSAPDKSGLPSDRFSAERTGGSVSTLTIQRTQQEDSAVYLCASSTFGTVNQPQHFGDGTRLSIL.

The rearrangement joins TRBV6-5 to TRBJ1-2; perhaps TRBD1 as D (6 bases). The germline CDR1 and CDR2 sequences are MNHEY and SVGAGI. The CDR3 length is 14 residues. The germline V and J ends were trimmed by 6 bases and 4 bases, with 15 bases remaining between them. The CDR3: CASRTPGGPYGYTF. For the CDR3, the DNA is TGTGCCAGCAGAACCCCCGGGGGGCCCTATGGCTACACCTTC.

This clone was found once. V is TRBV19 and J is TRBJ1-4, with 10 bases identical to TRBD1. V gave up 9 bases and J gave up 8 bases; unmatched junction bases: 12. The CDR3 covers 15 residues. The germline V gene encodes CDR1 LNHDA and CDR2 SQIVND (reference sequence). DNA of the CDR3: TGTGCCAGCCGGGACAGGGGCGAAAGGGGGGAAAAACTGTTTTTT. Translated, it gives CASRDRGERGEKLFF.

The chain recombines TRBV5-6 with TRBJ1-1; D is ambiguous. V lost 4 bases to trimming and J lost 6 bases, with 7 bases between them. Germline V CDR1 and CDR2: SGHDT, YYEEEE. The CDR3 has 11 residues. The CDR3: CASSHFAEAFF. The CDR3 DNA sequence: TGTGCCAGCAGCCACTTTGCTGAAGCTTTCTTT.

This chain links TRBV5-1 with TRBJ1-4; a possible D gene is TRBD1 (6 bases). Per germline, CDR1 SGHRS and CDR2 YFSETQ. The V end was cut by 4 bases, the J end by 0 bases, with 7 bases between. The CDR3 has 14 amino acids. CDR3 nucleotides: TGCGCCAGCAGCCAGGGGTCAACTAATGAAAAACTGTTTTTT. Its protein is CASSQGSTNEKLFF. Filled out from reference TRBV5-1 and TRBJ1-4, the complete variable domain reads KAGVTQTPRYLIKTRGQQVTLSCSPISGHRSVSWYQQTPGQGLQFLFEYFSETQRNKGNFPGRFSGRQFSNSRSEMNVSTLELGDSALYLCASSQGSTNEKLFFGSGTQLSVL.

CDR3 DNA sequence: TGCGCCAGCAGCCAAGTACAGGGATCCGGAACTGAAGCTTTCTTT. As protein: CASSQVQGSGTEAFF. The gene calls are TRBV4-1 and TRBJ1-1, with a possible D match to TRBD1 (6 bases). Trimming shortened V by 1 base and J by 5 bases, and 14 bases separated the two germline ends. Per germline, CDR1 MGHRA and CDR2 YSYEKL. The CDR3 has 15 amino acids.

This sequence joins TRBV30 and TRBJ1-4, with D unclear. This CDR3 has 13 amino acids. Trimming took off 2 bases at V and 8 bases at J, with 12 bases between the two ends. Germline lookup yields CDR1 GTSNPN and CDR2 SVGIG (reference sequence). The chain's CDR3 is CAWSWAVKEKLFF. The DNA of the CDR3 is TGTGCCTGGAGTTGGGCAGTAAAGGAAAAACTGTTTTTT.

The CDR3 here is CASSLATGGRRNSPLHF. Here the CDR3 DNA reads TGTGCCAGCAGCTTGGCGACAGGGGGCAGGAGAAATTCACCCCTCCACTTT. V gene TRBV7-9 combines with J gene TRBJ1-6; 10 bases fit TRBD1. Germline CDR1 SEHNR, CDR2 FQNEAQ (reference sequence). After removal of 3 bases from V and 7 bases from J, the junction contained 9 bases not matched to a gene. The CDR3 runs 17 residues.

The chain employs TRBV30 and TRBJ1-5, with D perhaps matching TRBD1 (5 bases). The CDR3 totals 12 residues. Germline V gene sequence: CDR1 GTSNPN, CDR2 SVGIG (reference sequence). V lost 4 bases and J 6 bases, leaving 10 bases between the germline ends. CDR3 amino acids: CAWNIGVQPQHF. In DNA, the CDR3 is TGTGCCTGGAATATAGGGGTTCAGCCCCAGCATTTT.

The chain's CDR3 is CASERSGANTGELFF. The CDR3 DNA reads as TGTGCCAGCGAGAGGAGCGGGGCGAACACCGGGGAGCTGTTTTTT. V usage is TRBV2 and J usage is TRBJ2-2; 7 positions match TRBD2. CDR1 is SNHLY, CDR2 FYNNEI, per germline. J lost 0 bases, V lost 8 bases, and 6 bases had no gene match. The CDR3 extends over 15 amino acids.

The CDR3 here is CAPVRGRGQPQHF. Written as DNA, the CDR3 is TGCGCCCCCGTCAGGGGAAGAGGTCAGCCCCAGCATTTT. J is TRBJ1-5 and V is TRBV23-1; D is perhaps TRBD1 (6 bases). TRBV23-1 is an ORF, with its function uncertain. The CDR3 has 13 residues. V was pared by 11 bases and J by 6 bases, with 17 bases between.

This chain uses TRBV12-3 or TRBV12-4 with TRBJ2-7; 12 bases agree with TRBD1. CDR3 length equals 13 residues. V dropped 7 bases and J dropped 7; count of bases not matched to a gene: 5. The DNA for the CDR3 is TGTGCCAGCAACCGGGACAGGGGGCTAGAGCAGTACTTC. Its translation: CASNRDRGLEQYF.

The rearrangement links TRBV12-3 or TRBV12-4 to TRBJ1-1, with D possibly matching TRBD1 (5 bases). Trimming removed 5 bases from V and 5 bases from J, with 9 bases in between. The CDR3 totals 12 residues. CDR3 amino acids: CASSEGRTEAFF. CDR3 DNA: TGTGCCAGCAGTGAGGGGAGGACTGAAGCTTTCTTT.

CDR3 sequence: CASSVGLAQVNEQFF. As DNA, the CDR3 is TGTGCCAGCAGCGTAGGTCTAGCGCAGGTCAATGAGCAGTTCTTC. The chain links TRBV9 to TRBJ2-1; tentatively, D is TRBD2 (6 bases). The CDR3 consists of 15 residues. V was cut by 0 bases and J by 6 bases, with 13 bases left in between. From germline, CDR1 is SGDLS and CDR2 YYNGEE.

CDR3 sequence reads: CASSLGKDRFYGYTF. Written as DNA, the CDR3 is TGTGCCAGCAGCTTAGGGAAGGACAGGTTCTATGGCTACACCTTC. The gene calls are TRBV7-9 and TRBJ1-2; 7 bases agree with TRBD1. The CDR3 loop spans 15 amino acids. Looked up from germline, CDR1 is SEHNR and CDR2 is FQNEAQ (reference sequence). The J segment lost 4 bases and the V segment lost 1 base, leaving 6 bases of the junction unmatched.

The chain combines TRBV6-2 or TRBV6-3 with TRBJ2-5; D possibly corresponds to TRBD1 (5 bases). Trimming stripped 4 bases from V and 5 bases from J, with 8 bases between. Per the germline V gene, CDR1 is MNHEY and CDR2 is SVGEGT. There are 12 residues in the CDR3. CDR3 nucleotides: TGTGCCAGCAGTTCTGGGGCGGAGACCCAGTACTTC. Its translation: CASSSGAETQYF.

This clone was observed once. J is TRBJ2-7 and V is TRBV7-8; D gene unclear. V lost 5 bases, J lost 2 bases, and 10 bases lay in between. Per germline, CDR1 SGHVS and CDR2 FQNEAQ. This CDR3 region has 13 residues. CDR3 sequence reads: CASSPRVAYEQYF. The CDR3 DNA follows: TGTGCCAGCAGCCCCCGGGTCGCCTACGAGCAGTACTTC.